This T cell receptor beta chain appears in the sequencing data of a study of blood T cell repertoires in COVID-19. Across the study: Researchers got acute and convalescent COVID-19 samples from the United States, Italy and Spain.

Clinical histories supplied by participants themselves formed the basis of cohort assignment. Among Cohort 3 donors, those recovered had two negative PCRs, clearance, or symptom resolution. The CDR3 runs to 14 residues. Per the germline V gene, CDR1 is MNHEY and CDR2 is SVGAGI. V lost 7 bases to trimming and J lost 1 base, with 14 bases between them. Assay used: immunoSEQ multiplex PCR; TCRdb lists only in-frame clones, some missing. The table lists under 200,000 clones, around 82% of them singletons. The TCR sequence derives from a man aged 55 to 70 who had recovered from COVID-19. Sequencing used PBMCs or T cells enriched from blood (not recorded which). The V and J genes are TRBV6-5 and TRBJ2-7; unclear D gene. The CDR3 loop reads CASTLDPGSYEQYF. In DNA form, the CDR3 reads TGTGCCAGCACCCTCGACCCCGGGTCCTACGAGCAGTACTTC.